Listed below are T cell receptor beta chains from one sample, sequenced in a study of radiotherapy plus CTLA-4 blockade in lung cancer. Only in-frame clones appear in the TCRdb table, and some are missing; sequencing was by immunoSEQ multiplex PCR. The table records 50,000 or so clones, 70% to 80% of them present only once. Source: peripheral blood, taken from a patient treated with radiotherapy plus ipilimumab. All receptors derive from a human donor with non-small cell lung cancer who had stable disease on radiotherapy plus ipilimumab. The CDR3 runs from the conserved cysteine through the conserved F or W. The order of the fields is CDR3 length, J gene, V gene, CDR3 protein.

len: 15
j_gene: TRBJ1-1
v_gene: TRBV28
CDR3aa: CASKFLGTGGTEAFF

len: 13
j_gene: TRBJ1-1
v_gene: TRBV10-2
CDR3aa: CASRLEEVTEAFF

len: 12
j_gene: TRBJ2-4
v_gene: TRBV5-7
CDR3aa: CASSLGTNIQYF

len: 12
j_gene: TRBJ2-7
v_gene: TRBV14
CDR3aa: CASSQAFYEQYF

len: 14
j_gene: TRBJ1-1
v_gene: TRBV5-4
CDR3aa: CASSFRDGNTEAFF

len: 13
j_gene: TRBJ1-5
v_gene: TRBV4-3
CDR3aa: CASSQDRDQPQHF

len: 15
j_gene: TRBJ1-1
v_gene: TRBV7-6
CDR3aa: CASSPLGGSDTEAFF

len: 16
j_gene: TRBJ1-1
v_gene: TRBV5-6
CDR3aa: CASSLLDLIMNTEAFF

len: 14
j_gene: TRBJ1-1
v_gene: TRBV7-2
CDR3aa: CASRFGTPNTEAFF

len: 12
j_gene: TRBJ2-1
v_gene: TRBV6-5
CDR3aa: CASSTASHEQFF

len: 16
j_gene: TRBJ1-5
v_gene: TRBV21-1
CDR3aa: CASSKVGGAGNQPQHF

len: 16
j_gene: TRBJ1-5
v_gene: TRBV27
CDR3aa: CASSVFGQGGRQPQHF

len: 14
j_gene: TRBJ1-6
v_gene: TRBV6-1
CDR3aa: CASSQTQSNSPLHF

len: 13
j_gene: TRBJ1-1
v_gene: TRBV28
CDR3aa: CASSRGTNTEAFF

len: 16
j_gene: TRBJ1-6
v_gene: TRBV5-6
CDR3aa: CASSLGAGDADSPLHF

len: 13
j_gene: TRBJ2-1
v_gene: TRBV19
CDR3aa: CASSITQYNEQFF

len: 16
j_gene: TRBJ1-6
v_gene: TRBV19
CDR3aa: CASSTTGTGGNSPLHF

len: 16
j_gene: TRBJ1-3
v_gene: TRBV6-1
CDR3aa: CASSEAGGTSGNTIYF

len: 15
j_gene: TRBJ2-2
v_gene: TRBV19
CDR3aa: CASSVTGRNTGELFF

len: 14
j_gene: TRBJ1-2
v_gene: TRBV5-1
CDR3aa: CASSLAGTGGGYTF

len: 13
j_gene: TRBJ1-4
v_gene: TRBV6-1
CDR3aa: CASNRQGGRKTVF

len: 11
j_gene: TRBJ2-1
v_gene: TRBV20-1
CDR3aa: CSARGGDEQFF

len: 18
j_gene: TRBJ1-4
v_gene: TRBV19
CDR3aa: CASSPTGRSKATRQKLFF

len: 13
j_gene: TRBJ1-5
v_gene: TRBV25-1
CDR3aa: CASSGIRGQPQHF

len: 16
j_gene: TRBJ2-6
v_gene: TRBV7-2
CDR3aa: CASSPGGGAGANVLTF

len: 11
j_gene: TRBJ1-2
v_gene: TRBV30
CDR3aa: CAWSPGGGYTF

len: 13
j_gene: TRBJ1-5
v_gene: TRBV9
CDR3aa: CASSVGWNQPQHF

len: 12
j_gene: TRBJ1-2
v_gene: TRBV27
CDR3aa: CASRTGFYGYTF

len: 13
j_gene: TRBJ1-5
v_gene: TRBV30
CDR3aa: CAWSGGSNQPQHF

len: 15
j_gene: TRBJ2-1
v_gene: TRBV27
CDR3aa: CASSTGLAGGDEQFF

len: 15
j_gene: TRBJ2-1
v_gene: TRBV27
CDR3aa: CAIRRGGAYNNEQFF

len: 16
j_gene: TRBJ1-5
v_gene: TRBV19
CDR3aa: CASGPRVGLSNQPQHF

len: 14
j_gene: TRBJ1-6
v_gene: TRBV10-1
CDR3aa: CASHPGTNNSPLHF

len: 13
j_gene: TRBJ2-5
v_gene: TRBV7-3
CDR3aa: CASSLLLDGTQYF

len: 15
j_gene: TRBJ2-7
v_gene: TRBV7-2
CDR3aa: CASSLSAGQGYEQYF

len: 16
j_gene: TRBJ1-2
v_gene: TRBV18
CDR3aa: CASSPGTGRANYGYTF

len: 15
j_gene: TRBJ1-2
v_gene: TRBV6-1
CDR3aa: CASSVDRGSNYGYTF

len: 12
j_gene: TRBJ2-1
v_gene: TRBV7-3
CDR3aa: CASSPDYNEQFF

len: 12
j_gene: TRBJ1-4
v_gene: TRBV10-1
CDR3aa: CARLRCNEKLFF

len: 15
j_gene: TRBJ1-2
v_gene: TRBV9
CDR3aa: CASSASGTGAYGYTF

len: 15
j_gene: TRBJ2-3
v_gene: TRBV6-5
CDR3aa: CASSSLGQGTDTQYF

len: 15
j_gene: TRBJ2-7
v_gene: TRBV11-2
CDR3aa: CASSPPSRGPYEQYF

len: 16
j_gene: TRBJ2-2
v_gene: TRBV7-3
CDR3aa: CASSTTGTASTGELFF

len: 16
j_gene: TRBJ1-6
v_gene: TRBV7-2
CDR3aa: CASSHPSGVGGSPLHF

len: 13
j_gene: TRBJ1-2
v_gene: TRBV6-1
CDR3aa: CASRRQGDYGYTF

len: 14
j_gene: TRBJ1-1
v_gene: TRBV7-2
CDR3aa: CASRFVGVNTEAFF

len: 15
j_gene: TRBJ1-2
v_gene: TRBV9
CDR3aa: CASSVGQGSNYGYTF

len: 14
j_gene: TRBJ1-1
v_gene: TRBV6-5
CDR3aa: CASSYSGGRGEAFF

len: 14
j_gene: TRBJ1-1
v_gene: TRBV9
CDR3aa: CASTPYGVNTEAFF

len: 13
j_gene: TRBJ2-7
v_gene: TRBV27
CDR3aa: CATEGDSTYEQYF

len: 17
j_gene: TRBJ2-1
v_gene: TRBV5-6
CDR3aa: CASTNYQENLPTDEQFF

len: 14
j_gene: TRBJ2-2
v_gene: TRBV7-9
CDR3aa: CASSLARNTGELFF

len: 15
j_gene: TRBJ1-5
v_gene: TRBV10-3
CDR3aa: CAISEDGRYNQPQHF

len: 15
j_gene: TRBJ2-1
v_gene: TRBV11-3
CDR3aa: CASSSAFGTSHEQFF

len: 14
j_gene: TRBJ1-1
v_gene: TRBV27
CDR3aa: CASSFGIHSAEAFF